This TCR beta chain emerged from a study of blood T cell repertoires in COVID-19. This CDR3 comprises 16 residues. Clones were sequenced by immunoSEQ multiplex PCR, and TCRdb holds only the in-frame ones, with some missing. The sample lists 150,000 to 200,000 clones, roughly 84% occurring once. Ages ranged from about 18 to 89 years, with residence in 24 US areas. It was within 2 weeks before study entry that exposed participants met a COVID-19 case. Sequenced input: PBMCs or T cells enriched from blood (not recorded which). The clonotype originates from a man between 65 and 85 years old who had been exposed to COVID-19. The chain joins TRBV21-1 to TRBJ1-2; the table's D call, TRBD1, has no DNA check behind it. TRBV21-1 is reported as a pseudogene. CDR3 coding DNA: TGTGCCAGCAGCAAAGGCGGGGGACAGGACTCCTATGGCTACACCTTC. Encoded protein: CASSKGGGQDSYGYTF.